This T cell receptor beta chain was sequenced for a study of shared clonotypes between healthy human individuals. Study information: Aged between 18 and 49, the donors were two women and three men. Whole-study findings and limits: Sharing of clonotypes among donors was expected to vary with sequencing depth.

The table came from immunoSEQ multiplex PCR; TCRdb's copy has only in-frame clones and leaves some out. This sample has approximately 500,000 clones; around 74% occur once, and the top ten carry around 13%. This clone is a singleton in its sample. The antigen is not known. Per germline, CDR1 SGDLS and CDR2 YYNGEE. This CDR3 contains 16 residues. With 0 bases removed from V and 6 bases from J, the gap between germline ends came to 19 bases. The V and J genes are TRBV9 and TRBJ2-7; D possibly corresponds to TRBD2 (6 bases). The source is a woman in her 40s in good health. Some clones in this sample may be carry-over from other donors' samples. The sample was PBMCs. In DNA form, the CDR3 reads TGTGCCAGCAGCGTAGGGGTTGGGAGGAATCAGGGCGAGCAGTACTTC. Its protein product is CASSVGVGRNQGEQYF.